The clone carrying this T cell receptor (beta chain) was observed a single time. The source of the sample is a study of T cell responses to AZD1222 COVID-19 vaccine. Study-level background: Second doses were pooled across both intervals (about 4 or about 12 weeks).

Method: immunoSEQ multiplex PCR; TCRdb's copy keeps in-frame clones and lacks some. Here the sample spans 180,000 or so clones, more than 80% being singletons. The CDR3 loop spans 16 amino acids. Germline CDR1 and CDR2: WNHNN and SYGVQD (reference sequence). The junction had 4 bases not matched to a gene; V was cut back by 0 bases and J by 3 bases. Sequences were derived from peripheral blood, sampled on day 0 of AZD1222 vaccination. The chain links TRBV10-1 to TRBJ2-7; the match to TRBD2 covers 11 bases. The clonotype was recovered from an adult in good health. In DNA, the CDR3 is TGCGCCAGCAGTGAGTCGAACCTAGCGGGGGGCTACGAGCAGTACTTC. Residues: CASSESNLAGGYEQYF.